The next 12 T cell receptor beta chains were all read from a single sample in a study of T cell responses to AZD1222 COVID-19 vaccine. TCRdb's copy holds only in-frame clones and misses some; the assay was immunoSEQ multiplex PCR. Altogether about 69,000 clones are present, less than 85% being singletons, with the ten largest covering more than 20%. The sample was peripheral blood, taken 28 days after the second AZD1222 dose. The source of these receptors is an adult who received the AZD1222 COVID-19 vaccine.

This sequence joins TRBV7-8 and TRBJ1-1, with D maybe TRBD1 (6 bases). CDR3 length: 16 residues. Germline loops: CDR1 SGHVS, CDR2 FQNEAQ. The germline V and J ends were trimmed by 1 base and 1 base, with 13 bases remaining between them. The CDR3 reads CASSLEVGRGNTEAFF. The CDR3 DNA is TGTGCCAGCAGCTTAGAAGTGGGCAGGGGGAACACTGAAGCTTTCTTT.

The rearrangement links TRBV7-2 to TRBJ2-3; D is possibly TRBD1 or TRBD2 (5 bases each). V was shortened by 4 bases and J by 1 base, with 12 bases between the two germline ends. There are 15 residues in the CDR3. Germline V gives CDR1 SGHTA, CDR2 FQGNSA. DNA of the CDR3: TGTGCCAGCAGCTGGGGGAGCCGGGGCACAGATACGCAGTATTTT. Protein: CASSWGSRGTDTQYF.

V is TRBV6-5 and J is TRBJ2-7; 10 nucleotides line up with TRBD2. CDR1 MNHEY and CDR2 SVGAGI come from the germline V gene. Losses at the gene ends were 11 bases for V and 3 bases for J; bases not matched to a gene: 13. This CDR3 has 15 residues. CDR3 in amino acids: CACRGEREGGYEQYF. The CDR3 coding sequence is TGTGCCTGCCGGGGGGAGCGGGAGGGGGGCTACGAGCAGTACTTC.

The J gene is TRBJ2-3, the V gene TRBV7-2; TRBD1 is a possible D gene (7 bases). V was trimmed by 0 bases and J by 2 bases, leaving 18 bases between them. The length of the CDR3 is 18 residues. Germline loops: CDR1 SGHTA, CDR2 FQGNSA. For the CDR3, the DNA is TGTGCCAGCAGCTTAGCGGGCCGACAGGGAGGTTACACAGATACGCAGTATTTT. This encodes CASSLAGRQGGYTDTQYF.

The V gene is TRBV11-2, the J gene TRBJ2-1; D remains ambiguous. V was clipped by 1 base and J by 6 bases, with 19 bases between them. The CDR3 is made up of 17 amino acids. Germline V gene sequence: CDR1 SGHAT, CDR2 FQNNGV. In DNA form, the CDR3 reads TGTGCCAGCAGCTTAGTGTGGGGTCTCGAGCGTGTCAATGAGCAGTTCTTC. This gives the protein CASSLVWGLERVNEQFF.

CDR3 sequence: CASSYDGQEALYF. The CDR3 DNA is TGTGCCAGCAGTTACGATGGGCAGGAAGCTCTATATTTT. This rearrangement joins TRBV6-5 to TRBJ1-3; D gene uncertain. With 2 bases removed from V and 14 bases from J, the gap between germline ends came to 16 bases. CDR1 and CDR2 from the germline V gene are MNHEY and SVGAGI. The length of the CDR3 is 13 residues.

This rearrangement joins TRBV2 to TRBJ2-2; the D gene is possibly TRBD1 (7 bases). This CDR3 has 16 residues. Germline CDR1 and CDR2: SNHLY and FYNNEI. V gave up 4 bases and J gave up 4 bases, with 16 bases separating them. The chain's CDR3 is CASSVGSGGFTGELFF. The CDR3 DNA sequence: TGTGCCAGCAGTGTAGGTTCAGGGGGGTTCACCGGGGAGCTGTTTTTT.

This clone was detected once. This chain links TRBV11-2 with TRBJ2-3; D may be TRBD1 (5 bases). With 11 bases removed from V and 6 bases from J, the gap between germline ends came to 18 bases. The CDR3 consists of 13 residues. Germline V CDR1 and CDR2: SGHAT, FQNNGV. CDR3 nucleotides: TGTGCCTCGTCTGGGGCGGTCGTGGATACGCAGTATTTT. Translating it yields CASSGAVVDTQYF.

The rearrangement uses TRBV25-1 and TRBJ1-1; the match to TRBD1 covers 8 bases. V gave up 6 bases and J gave up 4 bases; unmatched junction bases: 7. Germline CDR1 reads MGHDK; CDR2 reads SYGVNS. This CDR3 has 14 amino acids. The CDR3 nucleotides read TGTGCCAGCAGATCGACAGGGGAAGGCACTGAAGCTTTCTTT. This sequence encodes CASRSTGEGTEAFF.

This clone was found once. The chain recombines TRBV7-6 with TRBJ2-3; D may be TRBD2 (5 bases). Germline V gene lookup returns CDR1 SGHVS and CDR2 FNYEAQ. The CDR3 is 16 residues long. Trimming took 1 base from V and 2 from J, leaving 13 bases between them. The DNA for the CDR3 is TGTGCCAGCAGCTTAGAGGCTGGGGAGCCCACAGATACGCAGTATTTT. Protein: CASSLEAGEPTDTQYF. The complete variable domain, with remaining parts taken from reference TRBV7-6 and TRBJ2-3, reads GAGVSQSPRYKVTKRGQDVALRCDPISGHVSLYWYRQALGQGPEFLTYFNYEAQQDKSGLPNDRFSAERPEGSISTLTIQRTEQRDSAMYRCASSLEAGEPTDTQYFGPGTRLTVL.

The chain carries TRBV5-6 and TRBJ2-7; 10 bases agree with TRBD1. Unmatched junction bases numbered 5, after V lost 0 bases and J lost 5 bases. The CDR3 is 15 amino acids. CDR1 is SGHDT and CDR2 is YYEEEE in the germline V gene. The CDR3 DNA follows: TGTGCCAGCAGCTTGGTGAGGACAGGGGGGAACGAGCAGTACTTC. This translates into CASSLVRTGGNEQYF.

This clone was detected only a few times. The gene calls are TRBV30 and TRBJ2-7; D unresolved. The V gene lost 0 bases and the J gene lost 1 base, with 10 bases spanning the gap. The V gene's germline CDR1 is GTSNPN and CDR2 SVGIG (reference sequence). The CDR3 has 14 amino acids. The CDR3 DNA reads TGTGCCTGGAGTGTAGGCCTTCTTTCCTACGAGCAGTACTTC. Translating gives CAWSVGLLSYEQYF.